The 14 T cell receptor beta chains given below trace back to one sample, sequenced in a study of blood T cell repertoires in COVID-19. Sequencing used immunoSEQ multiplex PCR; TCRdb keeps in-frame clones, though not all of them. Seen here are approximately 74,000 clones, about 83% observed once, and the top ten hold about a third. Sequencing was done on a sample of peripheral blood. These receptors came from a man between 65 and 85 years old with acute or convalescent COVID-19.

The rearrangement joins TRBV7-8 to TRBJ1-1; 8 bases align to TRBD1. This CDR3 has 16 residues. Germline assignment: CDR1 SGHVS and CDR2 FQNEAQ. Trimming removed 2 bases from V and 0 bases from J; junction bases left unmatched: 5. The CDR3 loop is CASSLQGAAMNTEAFF. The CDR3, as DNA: TGTGCCAGCAGCTTACAGGGGGCTGCTATGAACACTGAAGCTTTCTTT.

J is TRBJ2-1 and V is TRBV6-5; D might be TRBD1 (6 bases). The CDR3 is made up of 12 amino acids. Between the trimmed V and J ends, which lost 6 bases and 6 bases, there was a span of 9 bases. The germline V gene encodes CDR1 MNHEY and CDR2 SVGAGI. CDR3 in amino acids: CASRGDTNEQFF. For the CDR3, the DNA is TGTGCCAGCAGGGGGGACACCAATGAGCAGTTCTTC.

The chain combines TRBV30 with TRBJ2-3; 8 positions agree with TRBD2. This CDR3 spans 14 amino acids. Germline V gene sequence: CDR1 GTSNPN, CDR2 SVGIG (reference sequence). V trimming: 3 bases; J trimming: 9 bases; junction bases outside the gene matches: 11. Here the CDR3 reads CAWRRGGGQDTQYF. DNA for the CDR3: TGTGCCTGGAGGAGAGGCGGGGGGCAAGACACGCAGTATTTT.

CDR3 sequence: CASSEWAGGEKLFF. DNA of the CDR3: TGTGCCAGCAGTGAATGGGCAGGTGGTGAAAAACTGTTTTTT. The chain links TRBV2 to TRBJ1-4; no clear D gene. Germline V CDR1 and CDR2: SNHLY, FYNNEI. V was trimmed by 2 bases and J by 7 bases, leaving 11 bases between them. The CDR3 extends over 14 amino acids.

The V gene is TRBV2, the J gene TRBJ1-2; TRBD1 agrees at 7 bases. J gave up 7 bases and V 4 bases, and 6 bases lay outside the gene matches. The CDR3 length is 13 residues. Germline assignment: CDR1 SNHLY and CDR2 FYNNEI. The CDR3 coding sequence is TGTGCCAGCAGTGGGGACAGCGCCGCTGGCTACACCTTC. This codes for CASSGDSAAGYTF.

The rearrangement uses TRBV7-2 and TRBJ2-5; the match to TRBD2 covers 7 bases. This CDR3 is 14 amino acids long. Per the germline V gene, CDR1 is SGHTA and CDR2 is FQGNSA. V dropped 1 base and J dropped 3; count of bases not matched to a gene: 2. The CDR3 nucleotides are TGTGCCAGCAGCTTAGTGGGGGGGGAAGAGACCCAGTACTTC. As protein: CASSLVGGEETQYF.

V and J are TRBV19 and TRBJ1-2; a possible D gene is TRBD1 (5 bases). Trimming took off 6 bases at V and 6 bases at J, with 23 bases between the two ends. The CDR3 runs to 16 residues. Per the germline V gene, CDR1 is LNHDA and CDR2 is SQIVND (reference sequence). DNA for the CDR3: TGTGCCAGTAGAGCCCATAGCCTGCGGGGCACGGATGGCTACACCTTC. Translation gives CASRAHSLRGTDGYTF.

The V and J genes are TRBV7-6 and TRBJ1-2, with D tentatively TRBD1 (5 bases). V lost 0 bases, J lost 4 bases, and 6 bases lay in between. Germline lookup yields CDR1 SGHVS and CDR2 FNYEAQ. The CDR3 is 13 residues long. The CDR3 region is CASSLATGYGYTF. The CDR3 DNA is TGTGCCAGCAGCTTAGCAACAGGCTATGGCTACACCTTC.

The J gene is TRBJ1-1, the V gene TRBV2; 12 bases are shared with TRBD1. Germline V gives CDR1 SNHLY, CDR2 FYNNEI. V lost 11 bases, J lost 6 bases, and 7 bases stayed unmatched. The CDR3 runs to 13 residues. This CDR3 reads CAGSGQGAAEAFF. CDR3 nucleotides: TGTGCCGGATCGGGACAGGGGGCGGCTGAAGCTTTCTTT.

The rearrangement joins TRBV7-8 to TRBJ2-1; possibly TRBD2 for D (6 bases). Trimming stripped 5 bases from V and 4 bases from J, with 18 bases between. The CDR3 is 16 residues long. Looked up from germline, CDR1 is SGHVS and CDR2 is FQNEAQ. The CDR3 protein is CASSRSLSGEYNEQFF. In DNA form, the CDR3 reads TGTGCCAGCAGCCGATCACTTAGCGGAGAATACAATGAGCAGTTCTTC.

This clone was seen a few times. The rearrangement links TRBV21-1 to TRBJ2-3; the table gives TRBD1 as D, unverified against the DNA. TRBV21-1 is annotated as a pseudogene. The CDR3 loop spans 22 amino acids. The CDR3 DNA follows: TGTGCCAGCAGCACCCGGGACAGGGTCCATTTTGCCAACCAGAACACAGCGGATACGCAGTATTTT. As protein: CASSTRDRVHFANQNTADTQYF.

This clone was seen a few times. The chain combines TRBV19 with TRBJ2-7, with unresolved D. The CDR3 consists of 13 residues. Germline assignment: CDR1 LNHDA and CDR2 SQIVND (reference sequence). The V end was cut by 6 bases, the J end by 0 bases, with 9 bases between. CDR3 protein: CASSTSASYEQYF. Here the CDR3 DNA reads TGTGCCAGTAGCACCAGCGCCTCCTACGAGCAGTACTTC.

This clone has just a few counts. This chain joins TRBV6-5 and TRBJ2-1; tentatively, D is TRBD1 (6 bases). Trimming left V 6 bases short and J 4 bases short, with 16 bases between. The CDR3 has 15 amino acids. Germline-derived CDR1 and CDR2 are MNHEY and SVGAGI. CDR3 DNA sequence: TGTGCCAGCAGGCTAGGCTGGACAGATTACAATGAGCAGTTCTTC. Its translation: CASRLGWTDYNEQFF.

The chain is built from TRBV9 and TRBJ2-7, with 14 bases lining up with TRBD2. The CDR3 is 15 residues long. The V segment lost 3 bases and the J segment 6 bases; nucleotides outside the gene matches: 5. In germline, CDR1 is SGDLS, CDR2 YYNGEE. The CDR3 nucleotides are TGTGCCAGCAGCGGAGCAGGACTAGCGGGAGGCGAGCAGTACTTC. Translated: CASSGAGLAGGEQYF.